The clone carrying this T cell receptor beta chain was recorded a few times. As yet, its antigen is unknown. Each sample's TCRbeta library yielded on average around 41,000 productive templates. The assay was immunoSEQ multiplex PCR, and TCRdb's table has in-frame clones only and misses some. The table has fewer than 7,500 clones, roughly a third seen once. The sample originates from a study of STAT3 mutations in large granular lymphocyte leukemia. Study-level background: More than half of T-LGLL patients received immunosuppressive therapy.

General study points: In T-cell large granular lymphocyte leukemia, about half of patients showed multiple immunodominant subclonotypes. Suggested: STAT3 mutation was not the ancestral event for these clonal expansions.

CDR1 is GTSNPN and CDR2 is SVGIG in the germline V gene (reference sequence). This CDR3 is 12 amino acids long. Sequenced material: peripheral blood mononuclear cells. The receptor's source is a middle-aged woman with T-cell large granular lymphocyte leukemia. Some clones in this sample may be carry-over from other donors' samples. The rearrangement joins TRBV30 to TRBJ1-2; tentative D call: TRBD1 (5 bases). CDR3 protein: CAHSGTGYGYTF. The CDR3 coding sequence is TGTGCTCACTCCGGGACGGGCTATGGCTACACCTTC.